Shown below are 13 T cell receptor beta chains from a single sample sequenced in a study of blood T cell repertoires in COVID-19. TCRdb keeps only in-frame clones here, not all; method: immunoSEQ multiplex PCR. The table shows about 260,000 clones, with 84% occurring only once. Source material: peripheral blood. These TCRs come from a human donor in a cohort sampled during active COVID-19.

The gene calls are TRBV4-1 and TRBJ1-1; the match to TRBD1 covers 8 bases. This CDR3 comprises 15 residues. V dropped 7 bases and J dropped 1; count of bases not matched to a gene: 8. The V gene's germline CDR1 is MGHRA and CDR2 YSYEKL. CDR3 bases: TGCGCCAGCATATCCCGGACAGGGCGGAACACTGAAGCTTTCTTT. As protein: CASISRTGRNTEAFF.

The rearrangement links TRBV28 to TRBJ2-5; 8 bases map to TRBD1. J lost 5 bases, V lost 6 bases, and 5 bases had no gene match. The CDR3 runs to 13 residues. Germline lookup yields CDR1 MDHEN and CDR2 SYDVKM. In DNA form, the CDR3 reads TGTGCCAGCAGCCTCAGGGGGCAGGAGACCCAGTACTTC. Its translation is CASSLRGQETQYF.

V and J are TRBV11-2 and TRBJ2-1, with D possibly TRBD2 on 5 matching bases. Between the trimmed V and J ends, which lost 5 bases and 8 bases, there was a span of 22 bases. CDR3 length equals 16 residues. The germline gives CDR1 SGHAT, CDR2 FQNNGV. The CDR3 protein is CASSRGLYKVSDEQFF. The CDR3 nucleotides read TGTGCCAGCAGCCGTGGACTTTACAAAGTCAGCGATGAGCAGTTCTTC.

The V call is TRBV5-4, the J call TRBJ2-7; 16 bases match TRBD2. Germline V gene sequence: CDR1 SGHNT, CDR2 YYREEE (reference sequence). The V and J ends lost 4 bases and 4 bases, in that order; junction bases with no gene match: 5. The CDR3 is 16 residues long. CDR3 bases: TGTGCCAGCAGCCCGGGGACTAGCGGGAGGGGGTACGAGCAGTACTTC. This gives the protein CASSPGTSGRGYEQYF.

This sequence joins TRBV4-1 and TRBJ2-6; TRBD2 might be the D (7 bases). CDR1 and CDR2 (germline): MGHRA, YSYEKL. This CDR3 is built from 17 residues. The V gene lost 3 bases and the J gene lost 4 bases, with 16 bases spanning the gap. CDR3 coding DNA: TGCGCCAGCAGCCAGGGGGGGGCCAGGTCCGGGGCCAACGTCCTGACTTTC. This translates into CASSQGGARSGANVLTF.

With respect to this clone: At one end, the junction sequence differs from germline, possibly due to a read error. The chain links TRBV6-1 to TRBJ1-2; D is uncertain. Germline V gene data show CDR1 as MNHNS and CDR2 as SASEGT. The CDR3 loop spans 11 amino acids. CDR3: CASSEARTAGF. The CDR3 DNA reads TGTGCCAGCAGTGAAGCTCGGACTGCCGGCTTC.

This chain connects TRBV5-8 to TRBJ1-3; D is perhaps TRBD1 (6 bases). Germline assignment: CDR1 SGHTS and CDR2 YDEGEE. Trimming took 3 bases from V and 2 from J, leaving 9 bases between them. This CDR3 region has 14 residues. This CDR3 is CASSWTDPGNTIYF. CDR3 in DNA: TGTGCCAGCAGCTGGACAGACCCTGGAAACACCATATATTTT.

The V gene is TRBV7-9, the J gene TRBJ1-1; no definite D call. The CDR3 length is 13 residues. V shed 5 bases and J shed 0 bases, with 7 bases lying between them. Germline assignment: CDR1 SEHNR and CDR2 FQNEAQ (reference sequence). The CDR3 DNA sequence: TGTGCCAGCAGCCCGAGAGTGAACACTGAAGCTTTCTTT. Its translation: CASSPRVNTEAFF.

This chain connects TRBV19 to TRBJ2-1, with D possibly TRBD1 on 6 matching bases. V lost 6 bases and J lost 0, with 12 bases in between. The CDR3 contains 15 residues. The germline gives CDR1 LNHDA, CDR2 SQIVND (reference sequence). For the CDR3, the DNA is TGTGCCAGTAGACCTGACAGGAGCTCCTACAATGAGCAGTTCTTC. Protein sequence: CASRPDRSSYNEQFF.

This clone was counted a few times. The V and J genes are TRBV28 and TRBJ1-5, with a tentative D call TRBD1 (6 bases). The CDR3 is 15 amino acids. Trimming shortened V by 7 bases and J by 2 bases, and 15 bases separated the two germline ends. Germline V gene lookup returns CDR1 MDHEN and CDR2 SYDVKM. CDR3 DNA sequence: TGTGCCAGCACCTTGGGGGGGGCTGGCAATCAGCCCCAGCATTTT. Translated, it gives CASTLGGAGNQPQHF.

This clone was seen a handful of times. The chain uses TRBV5-1 and TRBJ2-2; 9 bases match TRBD2. Germline assignment: CDR1 SGHRS and CDR2 YFSETQ. This CDR3 region has 17 residues. V shed 0 bases and J 2 bases; nucleotides not matched to a gene: 5. The CDR3 nucleotides read TGCGCCAGCAGCTTGGGGGGTCTAGCGGGAAACACCGGGGAGCTGTTTTTT. Translating it yields CASSLGGLAGNTGELFF.

The CDR3 DNA is TGTGCCAGCAGCCACGGACTAGCGGGAGTACACGAGCAGTACTTC. It codes for CASSHGLAGVHEQYF. The chain employs TRBV3-1 (or the pseudogene TRBV3-2) and TRBJ2-7; TRBD2 matches 13 bases. The CDR3 runs 15 residues. The junction had 4 bases not matched to a gene; V was cut back by 3 bases and J by 5 bases. CDR1 is LGHDT, CDR2 YNNKEL, per germline (reference sequence).

The CDR3: CASSLAPSGGAVEQYF. The CDR3 nucleotides are TGTGCCAGCAGCTTGGCCCCTAGCGGGGGGGCCGTCGAGCAGTACTTC. The chain recombines TRBV7-2 with TRBJ2-7; 12 bases are shared with TRBD2. The V and J ends lost 3 bases and 6 bases, in that order; junction bases with no gene match: 9. The CDR3 loop spans 16 amino acids. From germline, CDR1 is SGHTA and CDR2 FQGNSA.